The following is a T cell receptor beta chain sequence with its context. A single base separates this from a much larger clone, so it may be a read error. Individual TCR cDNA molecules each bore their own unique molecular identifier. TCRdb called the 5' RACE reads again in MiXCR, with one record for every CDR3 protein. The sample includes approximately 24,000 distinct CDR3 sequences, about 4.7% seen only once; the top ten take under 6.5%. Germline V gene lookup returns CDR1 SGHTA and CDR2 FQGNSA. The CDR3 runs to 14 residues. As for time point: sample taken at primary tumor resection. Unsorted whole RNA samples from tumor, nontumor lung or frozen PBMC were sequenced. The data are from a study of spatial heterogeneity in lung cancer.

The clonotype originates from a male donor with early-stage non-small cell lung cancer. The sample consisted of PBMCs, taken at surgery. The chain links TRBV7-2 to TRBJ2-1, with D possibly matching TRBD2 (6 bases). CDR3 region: CASSLGSSYNGQFF. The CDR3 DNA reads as TGTGCCAGCAGCCTCGGGAGCTCCTACAATGGGCAGTTCTTC.